A single sample gave rise to the 2 T cell receptor beta chains below, sequenced in a study of early T cells in non-severe SARS-CoV-2 infection. TCRdb itself ran the 5' RACE reads through MiXCR, one entry per CDR3 protein. The repertoire consists of tens of thousands of distinct CDR3 sequences, with 10% to 12% occurring once and the leading ten covering roughly 3%. The sample here was whole blood, taken at baseline. These receptors all come from an adult who was a healthcare worker with PCR-confirmed SARS-CoV-2 infection or an uninfected control (not recorded which).

The J gene is TRBJ2-6, the V gene TRBV11-3, with 8 bases lining up with TRBD2. After removal of 5 bases from V and 3 bases from J, the junction contained 6 bases not matched to a gene. Germline V gene sequence: CDR1 SGHNT, CDR2 YENEEA. The CDR3 runs 16 residues. CDR3: CASSPGGGRGANVLTF. CDR3 sequence (DNA): TGTGCCAGCAGCCCCGGGGGGGGTCGTGGGGCCAACGTCCTGACTTTC.

The chain joins TRBV12-3 or TRBV12-4 to TRBJ1-1; D uncertain. Trimming cost V 3 bases and J 4 bases, with 6 bases left between them. This CDR3 is built from 12 residues. In DNA, the CDR3 is TGTGCCAGCAGTTTTCATATCACTGAAGCTTTCTTT. Protein product: CASSFHITEAFF.